A single sample gave rise to the 10 T cell receptor beta chains below, sequenced in a study of blood T cell repertoires in COVID-19. TCRdb's table, derived via immunoSEQ multiplex PCR, lists solely in-frame clones and lacks some. The sample lists about 200,000 clones; 70% to 90% were seen once. Material: peripheral blood. The source is an elderly woman with acute or convalescent COVID-19.

Only a few counts were recorded for this clone. This chain connects TRBV29-1 to TRBJ1-3; D is unresolved. The CDR3 covers 14 residues. The germline gives CDR1 SQVTM, CDR2 ANQGSEA. Trimming shortened V by 4 bases and J by 8 bases, and 18 bases separated the two germline ends. CDR3: CSVVTGVTGDTIYF. DNA of the CDR3: TGCAGCGTTGTAACCGGTGTCACCGGGGACACCATATATTTT.

The chain combines TRBV18 with TRBJ2-4; unclear D gene. CDR1 KGHSH and CDR2 LQKENI come from the germline V gene. Trimming took 2 bases from V and 9 from J, leaving 14 bases between them. The CDR3 has 14 amino acids. For the CDR3, the DNA is TGTGCCAGCTCACCATTGGCGGATTACGGCATTCAGTACTTC. Its protein product is CASSPLADYGIQYF.

The genes are TRBV15 and TRBJ2-5; D remains unclear. The CDR3 spans 15 residues. Looked up from germline, CDR1 is LNHNV and CDR2 is YYDKDF (reference sequence). V lost 0 bases to trimming and J lost 1 base, with 9 bases between them. CDR3 DNA: TGTGCCACCAGCAGAGACGTTGGCGGCCAAGAGACCCAGTACTTC. Protein: CATSRDVGGQETQYF.

The chain carries TRBV25-1 and TRBJ1-3; no firm D call. Trimming took 8 bases from V and 4 from J, leaving 12 bases between them. This CDR3 has 13 amino acids. In germline, CDR1 is MGHDK, CDR2 SYGVNS. CDR3 sequence (DNA): TGTGCCAGCTGCTTGAGTTTGGGAAACACCATATATTTT. Translating gives CASCLSLGNTIYF.

The rearrangement uses TRBV2 and TRBJ2-1, with D possibly matching TRBD1 (6 bases). CDR1 SNHLY and CDR2 FYNNEI come from the germline V gene. This CDR3 is 14 amino acids long. Trimming removed 3 bases from V and 4 bases from J, with 10 bases in between. The CDR3 sequence: CASSDLGTYNEQFF. CDR3 coding DNA: TGTGCCAGCAGTGACTTAGGGACATACAATGAGCAGTTCTTC. Filled out from reference TRBV2 and TRBJ2-1, the complete variable domain reads EPEVTQTPSHQVTQMGQEVILRCVPISNHLYFYWYRQILGQKVEFLVSFYNNEISEKSEIFDDQFSVERPDGSNFTLKIRSTKLEDSAMYFCASSDLGTYNEQFFGPGTRLTVL.

The chain uses TRBV6-2 or TRBV6-3 and TRBJ1-2; no firm D call. The ends were cut back, 6 bases at V and 5 bases at J, with 22 bases in the middle. The CDR3 extends over 16 amino acids. Germline loops: CDR1 MNHEY, CDR2 SVGEGT. The CDR3 loop is CASSRPPGSKLYGYTF. The DNA for the CDR3 is TGTGCCAGCAGCCGACCGCCCGGGAGTAAACTTTATGGCTACACCTTC.

This chain joins TRBV18 and TRBJ1-1; D possibly corresponds to TRBD1 (6 bases). CDR1 and CDR2 from the germline V gene are KGHSH and LQKENI. The CDR3 spans 15 residues. The germline V and J ends were trimmed by 1 base and 5 bases, with 14 bases remaining between them. The DNA of the CDR3 is TGTGCCAGCTCACCACTTCCAGGGGCGGAAACTGAAGCTTTCTTT. Residues: CASSPLPGAETEAFF.

V usage is TRBV5-1 and J usage is TRBJ2-3, with 8 bases matching TRBD2. V lost 0 bases, J lost 1 base, and 4 bases stayed unmatched. Germline CDR1 reads SGHRS; CDR2 reads YFSETQ. The CDR3 spans 16 residues. The CDR3 DNA sequence: TGCGCCAGCAGCTTGGCCCTTAGCGGGGGCACAGATACGCAGTATTTT. Translation gives CASSLALSGGTDTQYF.

The chain recombines TRBV5-4 with TRBJ2-7, with TRBD2 matching 8 bases. The CDR3 is 14 amino acids. With 4 bases clipped from V and 2 bases from J, the junction kept 5 bases outside the gene matches. Per the germline V gene, CDR1 is SGHNT and CDR2 is YYREEE (reference sequence). In DNA form, the CDR3 reads TGTGCCAGCAGCCAAGCGGGAGCTCCCTACGAGCAGTACTTC. It codes for CASSQAGAPYEQYF.

V usage is TRBV19 and J usage is TRBJ1-1; TRBD1 might be the D (5 bases). V lost 5 bases to trimming and J lost 0 bases, with 16 bases between them. Germline CDR1 LNHDA, CDR2 SQIVND (reference sequence). The CDR3 is 16 residues long. CDR3 sequence reads: CASSAGRPSMNTEAFF. The CDR3 nucleotides read TGTGCCAGTAGTGCGGGGCGCCCATCTATGAACACTGAAGCTTTCTTT.